Sequencing of this TCR beta chain was carried out in a study of T cell responses to AZD1222 COVID-19 vaccine. Findings of the study overall: Researchers report vaccine-associated CD4 TCRs spanning spike, with dominance at 160-218 and 743-854.

Data came from immunoSEQ multiplex PCR; TCRdb stores just in-frame clones and leaves some out. Found here are roughly 50,000 clones, around three quarters of them singletons; the top ten hold under 7.5%. About this clone itself: The antigen is not known.

CDR1 KGHDR and CDR2 SFDVKD come from the germline V gene. The CDR3 totals 15 residues. The V segment lost 1 base and the J segment 6 bases; nucleotides outside the gene matches: 4. The V and J genes are TRBV24-1 and TRBJ2-1; 8 bases are shared with TRBD2. This receptor was identified in an adult in good health. This specimen was peripheral blood, taken on day 0 of AZD1222 vaccination. The CDR3 loop reads CATSDFRTSINEQFF. CDR3 in DNA: TGTGCCACCAGTGATTTTAGGACTAGCATCAATGAGCAGTTCTTC.